Here is one TCR beta chain with its context. This record belongs to a study of blood T cell repertoires in COVID-19. As for the study in general: Acute and convalescent COVID-19 samples came from the United States, Italy and Spain.

The CDR3 is 15 residues long. From germline, CDR1 is MDHEN and CDR2 SYDVKM. Trimming at V came to 5 bases and at J to 8 bases, leaving 6 bases not matched to a gene. The data were produced by immunoSEQ multiplex PCR, yet TCRdb's version contains in-frame clones alone and is incomplete. The table records under 80,000 clones, about 80% of them present only once. This receptor was identified in a man aged 50 to 60 with acute or convalescent COVID-19. Sequencing was performed on peripheral blood. J is TRBJ1-6 and V is TRBV28, with 10 bases that match TRBD1. CDR3 amino acids: CASSTLGTGDSPLHF. CDR3 sequence (DNA): TGTGCCAGCAGTACCTTGGGGACAGGGGATTCACCCCTCCACTTT.